The TCR beta chain under discussion was sequenced for a study of T cell changes during pregnancy in multiple sclerosis. CDR1 is SGHVS, CDR2 FNYEAQ, per germline. The CDR3 covers 15 residues. The ends lost 5 bases at V and 4 bases at J; junction bases unmatched: 10. The method was immunoSEQ multiplex PCR; TCRdb's version includes in-frame clones alone and lacks a portion of them. The repertoire includes 75,000 to 90,000 clones, about 91% of them detected once, and about 3.8% sits in the top ten. The sequence came from a female donor in good health, serving as a control in a pregnancy study. Some clones in this sample may be carry-over from other donors' samples. The specimen comprised PBMCs, sampled in the first trimester of pregnancy. The chain joins TRBV7-6 to TRBJ1-1, with 7 bases lining up with TRBD1. The CDR3 DNA is TGTGCCAGCAGCCCCCGACAGGGAAGATTCACTGAAGCTTTCTTT. As protein: CASSPRQGRFTEAFF.